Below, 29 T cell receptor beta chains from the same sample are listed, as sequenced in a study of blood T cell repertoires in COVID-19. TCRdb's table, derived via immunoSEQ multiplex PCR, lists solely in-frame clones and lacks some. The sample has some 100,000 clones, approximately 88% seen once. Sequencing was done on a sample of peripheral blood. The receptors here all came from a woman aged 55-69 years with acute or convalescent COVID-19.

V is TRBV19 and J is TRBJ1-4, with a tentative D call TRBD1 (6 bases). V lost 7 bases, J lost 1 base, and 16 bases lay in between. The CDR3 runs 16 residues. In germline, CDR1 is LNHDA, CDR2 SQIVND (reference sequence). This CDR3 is CASTSRRTETNEKLFF. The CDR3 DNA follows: TGTGCCAGTACCTCAAGACGGACAGAAACTAATGAAAAACTGTTTTTT.

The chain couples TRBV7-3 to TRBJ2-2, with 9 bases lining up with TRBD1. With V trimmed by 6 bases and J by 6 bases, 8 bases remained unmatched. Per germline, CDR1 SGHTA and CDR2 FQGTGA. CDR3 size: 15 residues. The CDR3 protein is CASSSRTGVSGELFF. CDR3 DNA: TGTGCCAGCAGTAGCCGGACAGGGGTCTCCGGGGAGCTGTTTTTT.

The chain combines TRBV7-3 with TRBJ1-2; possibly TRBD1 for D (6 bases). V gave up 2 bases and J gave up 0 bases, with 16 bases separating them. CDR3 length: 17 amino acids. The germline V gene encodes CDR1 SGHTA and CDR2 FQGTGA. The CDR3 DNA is TGTGCCAGCAGCTTATCTGGGGGCCCCGCTGCTAACTATGGCTACACCTTC. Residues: CASSLSGGPAANYGYTF.

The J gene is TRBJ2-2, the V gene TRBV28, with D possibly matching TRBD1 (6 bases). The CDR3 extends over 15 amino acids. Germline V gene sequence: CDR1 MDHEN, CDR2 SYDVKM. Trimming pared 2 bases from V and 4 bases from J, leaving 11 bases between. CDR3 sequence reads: CASSLGGSGTGELFF. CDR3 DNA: TGTGCCAGCAGTTTAGGGGGCAGTGGCACCGGGGAGCTGTTTTTT.

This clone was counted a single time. CDR3: CASRSGQGEAYTIYF. CDR3 DNA: TGCGCCAGCAGATCGGGACAGGGAGAGGCTTACACCATATATTTT. This chain uses TRBV5-1 with TRBJ1-3; 9 bases are a match to TRBD1. Germline loops: CDR1 SGHRS, CDR2 YFSETQ. The junction had 11 bases not matched to a gene; V was cut back by 5 bases and J by 8 bases. This CDR3 contains 15 residues.

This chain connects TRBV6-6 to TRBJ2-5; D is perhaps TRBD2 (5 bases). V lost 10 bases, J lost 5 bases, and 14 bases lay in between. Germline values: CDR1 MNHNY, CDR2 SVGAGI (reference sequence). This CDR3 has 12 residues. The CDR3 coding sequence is TGTGCCACTCGGTATGGGGAGGAGACCCAGTACTTC. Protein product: CATRYGEETQYF.

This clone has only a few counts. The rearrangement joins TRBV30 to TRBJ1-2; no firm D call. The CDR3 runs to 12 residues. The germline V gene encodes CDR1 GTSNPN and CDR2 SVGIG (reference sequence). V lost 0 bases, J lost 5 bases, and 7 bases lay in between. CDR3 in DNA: TGTGCCTGGAGTGTGTCGACTTATGGCTACACCTTC. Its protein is CAWSVSTYGYTF.

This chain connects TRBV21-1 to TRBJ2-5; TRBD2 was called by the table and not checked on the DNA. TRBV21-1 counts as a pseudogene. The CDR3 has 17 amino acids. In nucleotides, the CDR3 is TGTGCCAGCAGCCAACCGACTAGCGGGGGAACGTGGGAGACCCAGTACTTC. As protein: CASSQPTSGGTWETQYF.

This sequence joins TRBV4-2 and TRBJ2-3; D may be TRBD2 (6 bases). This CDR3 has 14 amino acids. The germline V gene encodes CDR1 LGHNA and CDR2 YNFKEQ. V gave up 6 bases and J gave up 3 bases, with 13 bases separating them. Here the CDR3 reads CASSKGTATDTQYF. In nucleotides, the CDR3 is TGTGCCAGCAGTAAAGGGACTGCAACAGATACGCAGTATTTT.

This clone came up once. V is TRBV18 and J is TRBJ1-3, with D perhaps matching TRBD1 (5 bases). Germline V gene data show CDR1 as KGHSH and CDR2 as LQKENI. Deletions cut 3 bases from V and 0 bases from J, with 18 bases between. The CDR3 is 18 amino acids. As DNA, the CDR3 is TGTGCCAGCTCACCGATTAGGGGCCCCTTTACCTCTGGAAACACCATATATTTT. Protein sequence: CASSPIRGPFTSGNTIYF. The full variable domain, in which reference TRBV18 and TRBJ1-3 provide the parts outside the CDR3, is NAGVMQNPRHLVRRRGQEARLRCSPMKGHSHVYWYRQLPEEGLKFMVYLQKENIIDESGMPKERFSAEFPKEGPSILRIQQVVRGDSAAYFCASSPIRGPFTSGNTIYFGEGSWLTVV.

CDR3 protein: CASSQHTGVGTYGYTF. The CDR3 DNA reads TGTGCCAGCAGCCAACATACAGGGGTTGGGACCTATGGCTACACCTTC. The chain uses TRBV14 and TRBJ1-2; 7 bases align to TRBD1. CDR3 length: 16 residues. Trimming at V came to 2 bases and at J to 4 bases, leaving 10 bases not matched to a gene. From germline, CDR1 is SGHDN and CDR2 FVKESK.

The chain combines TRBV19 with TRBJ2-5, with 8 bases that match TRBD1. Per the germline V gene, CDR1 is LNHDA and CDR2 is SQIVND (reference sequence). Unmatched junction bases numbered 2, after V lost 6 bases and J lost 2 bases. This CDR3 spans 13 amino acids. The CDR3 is CASSTGGQETQYF. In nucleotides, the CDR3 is TGTGCCAGTAGCACAGGGGGTCAAGAGACCCAGTACTTC.

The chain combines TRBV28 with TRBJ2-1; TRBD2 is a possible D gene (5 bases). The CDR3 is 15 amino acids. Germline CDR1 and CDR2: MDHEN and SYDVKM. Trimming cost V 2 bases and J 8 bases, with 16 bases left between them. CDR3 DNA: TGTGCCAGCAGTTTAAACGGCGGGTTGCCGGATGAGCAGTTCTTC. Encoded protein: CASSLNGGLPDEQFF.

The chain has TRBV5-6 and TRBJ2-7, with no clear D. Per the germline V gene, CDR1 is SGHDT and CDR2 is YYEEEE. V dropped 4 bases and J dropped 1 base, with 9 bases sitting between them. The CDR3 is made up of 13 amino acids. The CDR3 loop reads CASSRVVSYEQYF. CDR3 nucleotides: TGTGCCAGCAGCCGGGTCGTATCCTACGAGCAGTACTTC.

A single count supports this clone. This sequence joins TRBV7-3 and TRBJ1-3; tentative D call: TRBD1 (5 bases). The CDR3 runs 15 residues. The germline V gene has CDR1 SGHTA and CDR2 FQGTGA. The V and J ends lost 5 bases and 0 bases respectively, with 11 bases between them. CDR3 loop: CASSPDTNSGNTIYF. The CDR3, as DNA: TGTGCCAGCAGCCCGGACACTAACTCTGGAAACACCATATATTTT.

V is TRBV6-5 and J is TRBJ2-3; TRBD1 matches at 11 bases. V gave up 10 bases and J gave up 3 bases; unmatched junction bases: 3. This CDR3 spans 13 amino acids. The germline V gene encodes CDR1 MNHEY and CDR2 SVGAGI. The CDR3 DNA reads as TGTGCCACCCGGGACAGGGGGACAGATACGCAGTATTTT. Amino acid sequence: CATRDRGTDTQYF.

This CDR3 reads CASSRTGRCPNQPQHF. For the CDR3, the DNA is TGTGCCAGCAGTCGGACAGGGCGGTGTCCCAATCAGCCCCAGCATTTT. V and J are TRBV21-1 and TRBJ1-5; TRBD1 reflects the table's D call only, with no check against the DNA. TRBV21-1 is noted as a pseudogene. The CDR3 contains 16 residues.

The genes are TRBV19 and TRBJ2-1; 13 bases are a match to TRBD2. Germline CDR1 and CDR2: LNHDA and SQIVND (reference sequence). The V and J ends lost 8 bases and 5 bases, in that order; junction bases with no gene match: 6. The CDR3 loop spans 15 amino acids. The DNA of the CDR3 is TGTGCCAGTGGACTAGCGGGGGCGAGAAACAATGAGCAGTTCTTC. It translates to CASGLAGARNNEQFF. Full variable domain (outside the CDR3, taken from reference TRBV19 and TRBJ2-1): DGGITQSPKYLFRKEGQNVTLSCEQNLNHDAMYWYRQDPGQGLRLIYYSQIVNDFQKGDIAEGYSVSREKKESFPLTVTSAQKNPTAFYLCASGLAGARNNEQFFGPGTRLTVL.

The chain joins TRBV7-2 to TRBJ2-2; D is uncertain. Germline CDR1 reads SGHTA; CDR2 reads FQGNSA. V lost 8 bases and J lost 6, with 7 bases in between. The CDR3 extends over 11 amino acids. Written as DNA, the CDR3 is TGTGCCAGCTGGCTTTCCGGGGAGCTGTTTTTT. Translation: CASWLSGELFF.

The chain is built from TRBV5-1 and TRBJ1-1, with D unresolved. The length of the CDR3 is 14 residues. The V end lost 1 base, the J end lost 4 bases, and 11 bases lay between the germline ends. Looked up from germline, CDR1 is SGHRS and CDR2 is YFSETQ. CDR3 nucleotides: TGCGCCAGCAGCTTGTCTCGGGTCGGCACTGAAGCTTTCTTT. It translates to CASSLSRVGTEAFF.

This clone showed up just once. This CDR3 is CASGLGGSTDTQYF. In DNA form, the CDR3 reads TGTGCTAGTGGTTTGGGGGGCAGTACAGATACGCAGTATTTT. The V call is TRBV12-5, the J call TRBJ2-3; D might be TRBD1 (5 bases). Looked up from germline, CDR1 is LGHNT and CDR2 is FRNRAP. The CDR3 totals 14 residues. V lost 1 base to trimming and J lost 3 bases, with 8 bases between them. Filled out from reference TRBV12-5 and TRBJ2-3, the complete variable domain reads DARVTQTPRHKVTEMGQEVTMRCQPILGHNTVFWYRQTMMQGLELLAYFRNRAPLDDSGMPKDRFSAEMPDATLATLKIQPSEPRDSAVYFCASGLGGSTDTQYFGPGTRLTVL.

CDR3 region: CASRVPGYTDTQYF. Here the CDR3 DNA reads TGTGCCAGCAGAGTCCCGGGATACACAGATACGCAGTATTTT. V and J are TRBV27 and TRBJ2-3, with D maybe TRBD2 (5 bases). Germline V gene lookup returns CDR1 MNHEY and CDR2 SMNVEV (reference sequence). The V end was cut by 6 bases, the J end by 2 bases, with 12 bases between. This CDR3 has 14 residues.

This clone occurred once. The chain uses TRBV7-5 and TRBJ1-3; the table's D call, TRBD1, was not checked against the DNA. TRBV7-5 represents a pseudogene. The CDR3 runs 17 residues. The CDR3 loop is CVRSPEGQGASGNTIYF. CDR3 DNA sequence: TGTGTCAGAAGCCCAGAGGGACAGGGGGCGTCTGGAAACACCATATATTTT.

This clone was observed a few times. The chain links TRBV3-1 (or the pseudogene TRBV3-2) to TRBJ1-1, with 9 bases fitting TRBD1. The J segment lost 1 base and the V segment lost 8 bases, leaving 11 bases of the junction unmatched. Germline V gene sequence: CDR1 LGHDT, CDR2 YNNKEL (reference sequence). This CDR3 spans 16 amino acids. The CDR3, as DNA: TGTGCCAGCCCCGCCATACAGGGGGCGCCGAACACTGAAGCTTTCTTT. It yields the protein CASPAIQGAPNTEAFF.

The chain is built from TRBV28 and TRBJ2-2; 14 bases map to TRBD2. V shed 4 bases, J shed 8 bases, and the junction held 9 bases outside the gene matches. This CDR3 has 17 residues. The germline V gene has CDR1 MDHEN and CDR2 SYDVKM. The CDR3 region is CASSSRGLAGDRGELFF. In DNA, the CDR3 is TGTGCCAGCAGTTCGCGGGGACTAGCGGGGGATAGGGGGGAGCTGTTTTTT.

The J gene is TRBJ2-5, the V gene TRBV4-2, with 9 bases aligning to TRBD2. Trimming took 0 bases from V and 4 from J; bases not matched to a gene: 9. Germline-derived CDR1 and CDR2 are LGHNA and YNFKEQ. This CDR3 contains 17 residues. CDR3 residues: CASSQDGLRGGAETQYF. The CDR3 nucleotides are TGTGCCAGCAGCCAAGATGGGCTGCGCGGGGGGGCAGAGACCCAGTACTTC.

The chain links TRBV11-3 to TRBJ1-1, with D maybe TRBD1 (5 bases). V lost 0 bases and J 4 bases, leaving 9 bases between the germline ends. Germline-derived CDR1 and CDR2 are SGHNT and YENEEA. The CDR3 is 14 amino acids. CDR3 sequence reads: CASSLDSRGTEAFF. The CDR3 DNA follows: TGTGCCAGCAGCTTAGATTCAAGGGGCACTGAAGCTTTCTTT. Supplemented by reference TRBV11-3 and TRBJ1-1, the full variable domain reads EAGVVQSPRYKIIEKKQPVAFWCNPISGHNTLYWYLQNLGQGPELLIRYENEEAVDDSQLPKDRFSAERLKGVDSTLKIQPAELGDSAVYLCASSLDSRGTEAFFGQGTRLTVV.

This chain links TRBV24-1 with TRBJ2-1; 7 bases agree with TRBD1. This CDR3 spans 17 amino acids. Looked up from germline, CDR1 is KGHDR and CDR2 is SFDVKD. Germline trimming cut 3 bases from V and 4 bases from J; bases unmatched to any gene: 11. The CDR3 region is CATSDPHTGVGYNEQFF. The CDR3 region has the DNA TGTGCCACCAGTGATCCTCATACAGGGGTGGGGTACAATGAGCAGTTCTTC.

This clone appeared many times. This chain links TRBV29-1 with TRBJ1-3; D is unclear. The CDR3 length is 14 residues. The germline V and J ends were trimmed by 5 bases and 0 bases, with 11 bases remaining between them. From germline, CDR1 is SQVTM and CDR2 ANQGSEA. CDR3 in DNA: TGCAGCGTTCAGCGCGGAACCTCTGGAAACACCATATATTTT. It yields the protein CSVQRGTSGNTIYF. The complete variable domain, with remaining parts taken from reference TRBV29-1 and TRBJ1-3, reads SAVISQKPSRDICQRGTSLTIQCQVDSQVTMMFWYRQQPGQSLTLIATANQGSEATYESGFVIDKFPISRPNLTFSTLTVSNMSPEDSSIYLCSVQRGTSGNTIYFGEGSWLTVV.